This T cell receptor (beta chain) was found in a study of shared clonotypes between healthy human individuals. Notes on the study in general: Sampling involved blood alone; tissue repertoires likely differ.

Some clones are missing from TCRdb's copy, which holds only in-frame ones; the method was immunoSEQ multiplex PCR. The data show about 580,000 clones, about 98% seen once. The CDR3 is made up of 16 amino acids. Per germline, CDR1 MDHEN and CDR2 SYDVKM. V shed 3 bases and J 3 bases; nucleotides not matched to a gene: 4. This clone was recorded only once. The antigen is not known. Only CD45RO-negative cells positively selected for CCR7 counted as naive CD8 cells, so terminally differentiated effector memory CD45RA+ cells were excluded. The sample taken for sequencing was naive CD8+ T cells sorted from blood. The receptor was isolated from a man aged 25 to 40 in good health. V and J are TRBV28 and TRBJ2-7, with 14 bases aligning to TRBD2. The CDR3 protein is CASSLGLAGDSYEQYF. CDR3 sequence (DNA): TGTGCCAGCAGTTTGGGACTAGCGGGAGACAGCTACGAGCAGTACTTC.